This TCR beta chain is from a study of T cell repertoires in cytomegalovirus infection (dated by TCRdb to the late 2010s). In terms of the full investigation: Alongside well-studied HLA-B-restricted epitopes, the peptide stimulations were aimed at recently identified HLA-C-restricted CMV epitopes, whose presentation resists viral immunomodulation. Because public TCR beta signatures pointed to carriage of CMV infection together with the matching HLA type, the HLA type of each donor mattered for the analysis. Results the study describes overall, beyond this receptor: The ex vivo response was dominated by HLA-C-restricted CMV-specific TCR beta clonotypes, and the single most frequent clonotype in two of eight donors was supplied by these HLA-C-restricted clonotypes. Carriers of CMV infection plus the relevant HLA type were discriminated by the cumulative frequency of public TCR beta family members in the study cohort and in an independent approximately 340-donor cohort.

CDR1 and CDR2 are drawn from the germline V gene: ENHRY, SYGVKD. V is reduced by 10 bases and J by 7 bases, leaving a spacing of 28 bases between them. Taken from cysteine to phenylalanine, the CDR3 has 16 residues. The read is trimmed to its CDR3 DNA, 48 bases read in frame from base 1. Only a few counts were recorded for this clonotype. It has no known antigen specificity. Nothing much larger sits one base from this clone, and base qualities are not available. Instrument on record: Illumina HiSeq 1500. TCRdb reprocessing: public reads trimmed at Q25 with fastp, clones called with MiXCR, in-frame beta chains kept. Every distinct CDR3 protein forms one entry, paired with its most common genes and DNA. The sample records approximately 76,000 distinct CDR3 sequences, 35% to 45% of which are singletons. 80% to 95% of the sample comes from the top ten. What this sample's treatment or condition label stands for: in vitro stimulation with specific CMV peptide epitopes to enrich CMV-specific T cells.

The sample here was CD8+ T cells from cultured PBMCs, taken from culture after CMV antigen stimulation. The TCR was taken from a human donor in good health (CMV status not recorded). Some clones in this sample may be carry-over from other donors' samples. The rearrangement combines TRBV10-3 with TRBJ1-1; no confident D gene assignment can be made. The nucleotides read TGTGCCACCCCGTCTGAGGGATGCCGCTGTTGTGGTGAAGCTTTCTTT. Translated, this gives CATPSEGCRCCGEAFF.